This T cell receptor (beta chain) comes out of a study of cytomegalovirus exposure and HLA in healthy donors. PCR employed 60 Vbeta and 13 Jbeta primers. Measured with immunoSEQ multiplex PCR; TCRdb has only the in-frame clones, and not every one. Among over 100,000 clones listed, 77% were seen once. Points on this clone: What it binds is not known.

J was trimmed by 4 bases and V by 0 bases; bases with no gene match: 6. The CDR3 extends over 16 amino acids. Germline V CDR1 and CDR2: SGHRS, YFSETQ. Findings and limits, study-wide: Looking again later, the authors saw that most CMV-associated TCR beta chains seemed HLA-restricted. Being productive about 87% or about 30% of the time was typical of most TCR beta V segments in an earlier analysis.

The donors, nominally healthy at sampling, likely had unrecorded immune exposures. The sample was PBMCs. The chain carries TRBV5-1 and TRBJ2-2; 7 bases fit TRBD1. The receptor was isolated from a man between 40 and 49 years old in good health and CMV-seropositive. The CDR3 is CASSLATTGTTGELFF. In DNA form, the CDR3 reads TGCGCCAGCAGCTTGGCAACGACAGGGACCACCGGGGAGCTGTTTTTT.